These 3 T cell receptor beta chains were all obtained from the same sample, sequenced in a study of blood T cells in healthy people across ages. Combining a sample-barcoded 5' primer with a J-beta primer mix, a second PCR ran for roughly 6 to 11 cycles. Using its own MiXCR run on the 5' RACE reads, TCRdb lists one record per CDR3 protein. The sample includes 950,000 to 1,200,000 distinct CDR3 sequences, 35% to 40% of them seen just once. Input material: blood. Receptors were obtained from a man aged 18 to 30 in good health.

The chain combines TRBV9 with TRBJ2-1; 7 bases agree with TRBD2. This CDR3 is built from 15 residues. With V trimmed by 1 base and J by 8 bases, 9 bases remained unmatched. Looked up from germline, CDR1 is SGDLS and CDR2 is YYNGEE. DNA of the CDR3: TGTGCCAGCAGCGTACGGGCGGGGGTAGTCCATGAGCAGTTCTTC. It specifies CASSVRAGVVHEQFF.

This clonotype occurred a few times. This chain links TRBV3-1 with TRBJ1-2; unclear D gene. The germline V and J ends were trimmed by 1 base and 8 bases, with 11 bases remaining between them. This CDR3 comprises 13 residues. Germline values: CDR1 LGHDT, CDR2 YNNKEL (reference sequence). CDR3 region: CASSQGSSYGYTF. Written as DNA, the CDR3 is TGTGCCAGCAGCCAAGGATCATCTTACGGCTACACCTTC.

V usage is TRBV20-1 and J usage is TRBJ2-7; TRBD1 aligns across 9 bases. This CDR3 comprises 14 residues. The germline CDR1 and CDR2 sequences are DFQATT and SNEGSKA (reference sequence). J was trimmed by 4 bases and V by 7 bases; bases with no gene match: 11. In DNA, the CDR3 is TGCAGTGTACCGGGACAGGGTCCCTCTTACGAGCAGTACTTC. This encodes CSVPGQGPSYEQYF.